This TCR beta chain is from a study of beta chain features in type 1 diabetes. This clone appeared a few times. Its specificity is not known. One end of the junction varies from germline; a read error may be responsible. cDNA synthesis used the whole RNA isolate, giving expressed TCRB sequences. Clones were sequenced by immunoSEQ multiplex PCR, and TCRdb holds only the in-frame ones, with some missing. The table has about 320,000 clones, 14% seen once. Broader study findings: Shortening that was moderate but significant affected the TCRB CDR3s of Type 1 diabetes patients in all four CD4+ subsets. An over-representation of cells with high TCR expression could result from cDNA sequencing. Any HLA-type effect on TCRB rearrangement remained unresolved here. Insertion counts at VDJ junctions were lower in type 1 diabetes patients, who also showed more deletions there.

The sequenced sample was central memory CD4+ T cells from blood. The sequence was obtained from a man aged 25-40 years in good health.

In DNA form, the CDR3 reads TGTGCCATCAATGAGACACCCGGGAACACTGAAGCTTTCTTT. It codes for CAINETPGNTEAFF. The V call is TRBV10-3, the J call TRBJ1-1, with no clear D. The CDR3 runs to 14 residues. Germline lookup yields CDR1 ENHRY and CDR2 SYGVKD.